This T cell receptor (beta chain) was retrieved from a study of human T cells and chemical hapten exposure. Study at large: Alopecia areata, totalis or universalis was found in mostly female patients.

Unique molecular identifiers were affixed to discrete cDNA molecules within the library. TCRdb re-called the RACE reads with MiXCR, one entry per CDR3 protein. The sample yields 250,000 to 300,000 distinct CDR3 sequences, roughly 7.7% seen once. The V end was cut by 5 bases, the J end by 0 bases, with 13 bases between. The CDR3 spans 15 residues. CDR1 is SGHRS and CDR2 is YFSETQ in the germline V gene. Time point denoted: pre-sensitization, week 0. Specified treatment: therapeutic diphenylcyclopropenone sensitization with weekly scalp DPC. This clonotype was recorded at least ten times. The chain uses TRBV5-1 and TRBJ2-3; D might be TRBD2 (6 bases). This TCR was sampled from a man aged 18-30 years with alopecia areata. Some clones in this sample may be carry-over from other donors' samples. Material: whole blood, obtained in connection with sensitization to the hapten diphenylcyclopropenone (DPC). The CDR3 sequence: CASSLHSGSTDTQYF. In nucleotides, the CDR3 is TGCGCCAGCAGTCTACATAGCGGAAGCACAGATACGCAGTATTTT.